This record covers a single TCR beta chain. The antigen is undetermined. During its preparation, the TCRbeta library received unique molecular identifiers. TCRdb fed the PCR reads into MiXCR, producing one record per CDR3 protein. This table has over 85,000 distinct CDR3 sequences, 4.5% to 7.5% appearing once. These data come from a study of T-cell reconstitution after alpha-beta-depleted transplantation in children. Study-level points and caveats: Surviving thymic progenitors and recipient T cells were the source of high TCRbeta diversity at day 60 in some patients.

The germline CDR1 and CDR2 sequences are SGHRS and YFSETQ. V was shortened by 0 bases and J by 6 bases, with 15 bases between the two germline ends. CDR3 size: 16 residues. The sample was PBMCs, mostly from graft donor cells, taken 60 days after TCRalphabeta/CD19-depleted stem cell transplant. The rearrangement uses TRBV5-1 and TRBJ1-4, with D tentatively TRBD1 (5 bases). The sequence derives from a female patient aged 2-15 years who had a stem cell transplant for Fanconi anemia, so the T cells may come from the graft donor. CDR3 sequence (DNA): TGCGCCAGCAGCTTGGAAGGCAGGGTAGGGGATGAAAAACTGTTTTTT. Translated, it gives CASSLEGRVGDEKLFF.